This T cell receptor beta chain was observed in a study of blood T cells in healthy people across ages. This clonotype occurred a few times. PCR was performed a second time for about 6 to 11 cycles using a sample-barcoded 5' primer and a J-beta primer mix. Via MiXCR, TCRdb re-called the 5' RACE reads, giving one row per CDR3 protein. Here the sample spans roughly 1,000,000 distinct CDR3 sequences, roughly a quarter being singletons. Another study also made use of these data, one on T cells of mothers and their children.

The sequence came from a girl aged 2-10 years in good health. Input material: blood.

The CDR3 spells CASSQDFGTGGFSAFF. CDR3 in DNA: TGCGCCAGCAGCCAAGACTTTGGGACAGGGGGCTTTTCTGCTTTCTTT. The chain links TRBV4-3 to TRBJ1-1; 12 bases map to TRBD1. CDR3 length: 16 amino acids. In germline, CDR1 is LGHNA, CDR2 YSLEER. Germline trimming cut 0 bases from V and 11 bases from J; bases unmatched to any gene: 10.